This passage covers 32 T cell receptor beta chains from one sample sequenced in a study of tissue T cells after allogeneic stem cell transplantation. Here immunoSEQ multiplex PCR was the method, and the copy in TCRdb shows in-frame clones only, minus some. The sample has roughly 9,200 clones, more than 50% seen once. The specimen comprised tissue from the jejunum, sampled at autopsy. The source is a woman between 18 and 55 years old with breast cancer.

By frequency in the sample, this clone is large (0.1 to 1%). The rearrangement uses TRBV6-6 and TRBJ2-7, with TRBD1 as a possible D gene (10 bases). Germline assignment: CDR1 MNHNY and CDR2 SVGAGI (reference sequence). Trimming took off 6 bases at V and 3 bases at J, with 21 bases between the two ends. CDR3 length equals 16 residues. The CDR3 DNA reads as TGTGCCAGCAGGGACAGGGGGGCTAGCGGGGTCTACGAGCAGTACTTC. Its translation: CASRDRGASGVYEQYF.

This clone was recorded a few times. The rearrangement uses TRBV28 and TRBJ2-2; the match to TRBD1 covers 7 bases. Looked up from germline, CDR1 is MDHEN and CDR2 is SYDVKM. The trim removed 4 bases at V and 4 bases at J, leaving 0 bases unmatched. The CDR3 runs to 13 residues. Here the CDR3 reads CASSWTGTGELFF. As DNA, the CDR3 is TGTGCCAGCAGTTGGACAGGCACCGGGGAGCTGTTTTTT.

In this sample, this clone turned up a few times. The J gene is TRBJ2-2, the V gene TRBV19; D possibly corresponds to TRBD2 (7 bases). The V end lost 5 bases, the J end lost 4 bases, and 8 bases lay between the germline ends. There are 13 residues in the CDR3. Germline V gives CDR1 LNHDA, CDR2 SQIVND (reference sequence). The CDR3 DNA reads TGTGCCAGTAGTCGGGGGGCCACCGGGGAGCTGTTTTTT. Its translation: CASSRGATGELFF.

The chain employs TRBV7-3 and TRBJ2-7; D possibly corresponds to TRBD1 (5 bases). Germline V gives CDR1 SGHTA, CDR2 FQGTGA. V shed 1 base and J shed 2 bases, with 12 bases lying between them. The length of the CDR3 is 15 residues. CDR3 sequence: CASSLRGEFAYEQYF. The CDR3 coding sequence is TGTGCCAGCAGCTTAAGGGGCGAATTCGCCTACGAGCAGTACTTC.

This clone qualifies as large. The chain couples TRBV28 to TRBJ1-3, with TRBD1 as a possible D gene (6 bases). The CDR3 is made up of 18 amino acids. From germline, CDR1 is MDHEN and CDR2 SYDVKM. The V end was cut by 6 bases, the J end by 0 bases, with 21 bases between. The CDR3 reads CASSETQGGFFSGNTIYF. The CDR3 DNA reads TGTGCCAGCAGCGAGACCCAAGGGGGATTTTTCTCTGGAAACACCATATATTTT.

V usage is TRBV7-2 and J usage is TRBJ2-6, with D perhaps given as TRBD1 or TRBD2 (5 bases each). The CDR3 has 16 residues. V lost 5 bases and J 0 bases, leaving 11 bases between the germline ends. Germline loops: CDR1 SGHTA, CDR2 FQGNSA. The CDR3 is CASSHEGTSGANVLTF. The CDR3 coding sequence is TGTGCCAGCAGCCATGAAGGGACCTCTGGGGCCAACGTCCTGACTTTC.

The chain carries TRBV5-1 and TRBJ1-3; TRBD1 aligns across 7 bases. V lost 2 bases and J lost 4; bases outside the gene matches: 3. CDR3 length: 14 residues. CDR1 and CDR2 from the germline V gene are SGHRS and YFSETQ. As DNA, the CDR3 is TGCGCCAGCAGCTTACAGGGGATGGGAAACACCATATATTTT. Translation gives CASSLQGMGNTIYF. The variable domain in full, with the rest retrieved from reference TRBV5-1 and TRBJ1-3, is KAGVTQTPRYLIKTRGQQVTLSCSPISGHRSVSWYQQTPGQGLQFLFEYFSETQRNKGNFPGRFSGRQFSNSRSEMNVSTLELGDSALYLCASSLQGMGNTIYFGEGSWLTVV.

This rearrangement joins TRBV20-1 to TRBJ1-1; 7 nucleotides match TRBD1. The ends lost 8 bases at V and 5 bases at J; junction bases unmatched: 5. CDR1 and CDR2 (germline): DFQATT, SNEGSKA (reference sequence). The length of the CDR3 is 11 residues. The CDR3 DNA reads as TGCAGTACTACAGGGGATACTGAAGCTTTCTTT. It encodes CSTTGDTEAFF.

This chain joins TRBV6-5 and TRBJ2-7, with D possibly being TRBD2 (7 bases). Germline V lookup: CDR1 MNHEY, CDR2 SVGAGI. V lost 7 bases and J lost 7, with 23 bases in between. The CDR3 is 15 residues long. CDR3 region: CASMVRRRGRDEQYF. The CDR3 DNA is TGTGCCAGCATGGTAAGGAGGCGGGGGCGTGATGAGCAGTACTTC.

This chain uses TRBV2 with TRBJ2-2; D remains unclear. This CDR3 contains 12 residues. V was pared by 7 bases and J by 3 bases, with 6 bases between. Germline CDR1 and CDR2: SNHLY and FYNNEI. The CDR3 is CASNRYTGELFF. The CDR3 DNA sequence: TGTGCCAGCAATCGATACACCGGGGAGCTGTTTTTT.

This clone is termed medium-sized (0.01 to 0.1%). The V gene is TRBV5-1, the J gene TRBJ2-7, with D perhaps TRBD2 (5 bases). CDR3 length: 15 amino acids. The germline V gene encodes CDR1 SGHRS and CDR2 YFSETQ. Trimming took 0 bases from V and 3 from J, leaving 13 bases between them. The DNA for the CDR3 is TGCGCCAGCAGCTTGGAGAGGGCTATAGGCTACGAGCAGTACTTC. Amino acid sequence: CASSLERAIGYEQYF.

This sequence joins TRBV7-6 and TRBJ2-7, with 7 bases that match TRBD1. The CDR3 length is 18 residues. Trimming at V came to 5 bases and at J to 2 bases, leaving 18 bases not matched to a gene. CDR1 is SGHVS and CDR2 is FNYEAQ in the germline V gene. The CDR3 bases are TGTGCCAGCAGCCTCTTTACCTCGGGACAGCCTAGTCCCTACGAGCAGTACTTC. It translates to CASSLFTSGQPSPYEQYF.

The chain has TRBV10-1 and TRBJ2-1, with D maybe TRBD2 (7 bases). Per the germline V gene, CDR1 is WNHNN and CDR2 is SYGVQD (reference sequence). V gave up 0 bases and J gave up 3 bases, with 12 bases separating them. CDR3 length: 16 amino acids. This CDR3 reads CASSESKGGVYNEQFF. The CDR3 DNA reads as TGCGCCAGCAGTGAGTCAAAAGGGGGGGTCTACAATGAGCAGTTCTTC.

The chain combines TRBV25-1 with TRBJ1-2; D not resolved. Trimming took off 5 bases at V and 2 bases at J, with 9 bases between the two ends. Germline V CDR1 and CDR2: MGHDK, SYGVNS. The CDR3 is 13 residues long. The CDR3 bases are TGTGCCAGCAGTACTTTGGCCAACTATGGCTACACCTTC. Residues: CASSTLANYGYTF.

The gene calls are TRBV20-1 and TRBJ1-2; D perhaps matches TRBD1 (5 bases). Germline V lookup: CDR1 DFQATT, CDR2 SNEGSKA (reference sequence). This CDR3 has 11 residues. The V end lost 5 bases, the J end lost 8 bases, and 12 bases lay between the germline ends. CDR3 DNA sequence: TGCAGTGCTCGCCAGGGCTTCGGCTACACCTTC. As protein: CSARQGFGYTF.

The chain is built from TRBV4-3 and TRBJ2-2; no definite D call. The CDR3 has 15 residues. Germline lookup yields CDR1 LGHNA and CDR2 YSLEER. The ends were cut back, 0 bases at V and 4 bases at J, with 9 bases in the middle. The CDR3 DNA sequence: TGCGCCAGCAGCCAAGAGCAATCGTCCACCGGGGAGCTGTTTTTT. Translation: CASSQEQSSTGELFF.

The chain joins TRBV28 to TRBJ2-1; 7 nucleotides agree with TRBD2. The CDR3 contains 16 residues. V lost 3 bases, J lost 4 bases, and 9 bases stayed unmatched. Germline V gives CDR1 MDHEN, CDR2 SYDVKM. In DNA form, the CDR3 reads TGTGCCAGCAGTTTCGCGCGGGCTAGCGGATACAATGAGCAGTTCTTC. This codes for CASSFARASGYNEQFF.

The chain has TRBV30 and TRBJ2-7, with 10 bases identical to TRBD2. This CDR3 contains 13 residues. Germline V CDR1 and CDR2: GTSNPN, SVGIG (reference sequence). The J segment lost 0 bases and the V segment lost 4 bases, leaving 0 bases of the junction unmatched. The CDR3 coding sequence is TGTGCCTGGACTAGCGGGAGCTCCTACGAGCAGTACTTC. Its protein is CAWTSGSSYEQYF.

On this clone: A much larger clone lies a single base off, so this may be a read error. This rearrangement joins TRBV19 to TRBJ2-5; TRBD2 matches at 10 bases. Losses at the gene ends were 5 bases for V and 2 bases for J; bases not matched to a gene: 11. The CDR3 runs 17 residues. Per the germline V gene, CDR1 is LNHDA and CDR2 is SQIVND (reference sequence). CDR3 amino acids: CASSLGSGRAGQETQYF. CDR3 DNA: TGTGCCAGTAGTTTGGGGAGCGGGAGGGCCGGGCAAGAGACCCAGTACTTC.

Sample share makes this clone medium-sized (0.01 to 0.1%). The same CDR3 can be traced to other DNA sequences in this sample. The V and J genes are TRBV5-5 and TRBJ2-5; D not resolved. This CDR3 is 14 amino acids long. The ends were cut back, 0 bases at V and 4 bases at J, with 10 bases in the middle. The germline V gene encodes CDR1 SGHKS and CDR2 YYEKEE (reference sequence). CDR3 in amino acids: CASSLVGTRETQYF. The DNA of the CDR3 is TGTGCCAGCAGCTTGGTAGGAACGCGAGAGACCCAGTACTTC.

This rearrangement joins TRBV7-2 to TRBJ1-1, with D unresolved. Germline assignment: CDR1 SGHTA and CDR2 FQGNSA. The CDR3 totals 12 residues. V was pared by 5 bases and J by 4 bases, with 8 bases between. The CDR3 here is CASSPVGTEAFF. The CDR3 bases are TGTGCCAGCAGCCCTGTAGGCACTGAAGCTTTCTTT.

V gene TRBV7-2 combines with J gene TRBJ1-4; 7 bases agree with TRBD1. The junction had 1 base not matched to a gene; V was cut back by 2 bases and J by 1 base. The CDR3 loop spans 15 amino acids. The germline CDR1 and CDR2 sequences are SGHTA and FQGNSA. The CDR3 sequence is CASSLYRGTNEKLFF. In DNA form, the CDR3 reads TGTGCCAGCAGCTTATACAGGGGAACTAATGAAAAACTGTTTTTT. The whole variable domain, remainder taken from reference TRBV7-2 and TRBJ1-4, is GAGVSQSPSNKVTEKGKDVELRCDPISGHTALYWYRQSLGQGLEFLIYFQGNSAPDKSGLPSDRFSAERTGGSVSTLTIQRTQQEDSAVYLCASSLYRGTNEKLFFGSGTQLSVL.

CDR3 amino acids: CASSLNYAVGGGEKLFF. In nucleotides, the CDR3 is TGTGCCAGCAGCTTAAATTACGCTGTGGGGGGAGGTGAAAAACTGTTTTTT. V and J are TRBV5-6 and TRBJ1-4; tentative D call: TRBD1 (5 bases). V lost 2 bases, J lost 7 bases, and 21 bases lay in between. From germline, CDR1 is SGHDT and CDR2 YYEEEE. This CDR3 has 17 residues.

This clone has only a few counts. The chain combines TRBV7-2 with TRBJ2-1; no firm D call. This CDR3 has 14 residues. Germline loops: CDR1 SGHTA, CDR2 FQGNSA. V lost 4 bases, J lost 7 bases, and 14 bases lay in between. CDR3 nucleotides: TGTGCCAGCAGCTACTCCCGAACTCAGAATGAGCAGTTCTTC. It is translated as CASSYSRTQNEQFF.

This sequence joins TRBV5-5 and TRBJ1-6; D possibly corresponds to TRBD1 (5 bases). Germline CDR1 and CDR2: SGHKS and YYEKEE (reference sequence). V dropped 4 bases and J dropped 3 bases, with 14 bases sitting between them. The CDR3 extends over 16 amino acids. The CDR3 sequence: CASSARRGSYNSPLHF. In nucleotides, the CDR3 is TGTGCCAGCAGCGCACGTCGGGGGAGCTATAATTCACCCCTCCACTTT.

In this sample, this clone turned up once. The chain uses TRBV9 and TRBJ1-2; unclear D gene. Germline assignment: CDR1 SGDLS and CDR2 YYNGEE. This CDR3 contains 12 residues. Trimming took off 0 bases at V and 7 bases at J, with 7 bases between the two ends. The CDR3 is CASSVEGSGYTF. Here the CDR3 DNA reads TGTGCCAGCAGCGTAGAAGGGAGTGGCTACACCTTC.

The chain couples TRBV7-3 to TRBJ1-3, with no clear D. The germline V gene has CDR1 SGHTA and CDR2 FQGTGA. The V end was cut by 5 bases, the J end by 9 bases, with 14 bases between. This CDR3 has 13 residues. The CDR3 nucleotides are TGTGCCAGCAGCGCCTGGGTAGGATCCACCATATATTTT. Amino acid sequence: CASSAWVGSTIYF.

This clone is medium-sized in the sample. For the CDR3, the DNA is TGTGCCAGCAGTGGGACAGGGGGTGCAGCTTTCTTT. Translated: CASSGTGGAAFF. The V call is TRBV2, the J call TRBJ1-1; 10 bases map to TRBD1. CDR1 and CDR2 from the germline V gene are SNHLY and FYNNEI. The CDR3 runs to 12 residues. After removal of 4 bases from V and 10 bases from J, the junction contained 3 bases not matched to a gene.

The chain employs TRBV2 and TRBJ2-5; D is possibly TRBD2 (6 bases). Between the trimmed V and J ends, which lost 6 bases and 1 base, there was a span of 15 bases. Germline CDR1 reads SNHLY; CDR2 reads FYNNEI. This CDR3 is built from 15 residues. CDR3 bases: TGTGCCAGCAGCCCTTGGGTTAGCGGCCAAGAGACCCAGTACTTC. Translating gives CASSPWVSGQETQYF.

This chain connects TRBV6-5 to TRBJ2-1; 13 positions agree with TRBD2. V gave up 2 bases and J gave up 6 bases; unmatched junction bases: 4. Germline CDR1 MNHEY, CDR2 SVGAGI. The CDR3 is 16 residues long. The CDR3 nucleotides are TGTGCCAGCAGTTACACTGGACTAGCGGGAGCCAATGAGCAGTTCTTC. Translating gives CASSYTGLAGANEQFF.

The genes are TRBV4-3 and TRBJ2-7; tentative D call: TRBD2 (6 bases). Trimming left V 3 bases short and J 1 base short, with 16 bases between. Germline CDR1 LGHNA, CDR2 YSLEER. The CDR3 totals 16 residues. The CDR3 DNA reads as TGCGCCAGCAGCCAGGCCGGGACTCCTGCATCCTACGAGCAGTACTTC. Translating it yields CASSQAGTPASYEQYF.

The chain combines TRBV6-5 with TRBJ1-2, with unresolved D. V lost 7 bases and J lost 5, with 14 bases in between. This CDR3 region has 13 residues. Germline V gene lookup returns CDR1 MNHEY and CDR2 SVGAGI. CDR3: CASNFLRSYGYTF. The CDR3 nucleotides read TGTGCCAGCAACTTCCTCCGGAGTTATGGCTACACCTTC.